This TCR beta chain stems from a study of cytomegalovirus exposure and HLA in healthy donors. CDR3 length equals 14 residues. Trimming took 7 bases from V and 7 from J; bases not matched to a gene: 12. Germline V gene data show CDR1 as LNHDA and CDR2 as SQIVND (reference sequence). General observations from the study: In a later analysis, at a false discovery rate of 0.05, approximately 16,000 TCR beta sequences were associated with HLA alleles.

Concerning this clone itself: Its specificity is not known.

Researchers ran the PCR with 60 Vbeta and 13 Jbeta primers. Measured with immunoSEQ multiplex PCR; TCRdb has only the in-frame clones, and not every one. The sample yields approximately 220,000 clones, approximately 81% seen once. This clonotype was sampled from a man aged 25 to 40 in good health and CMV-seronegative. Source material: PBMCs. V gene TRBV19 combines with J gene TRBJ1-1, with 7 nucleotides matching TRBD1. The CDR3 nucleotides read TGTGCCAGTAAGGAAGGGGGACAGAATGATGAAGCTTTCTTT. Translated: CASKEGGQNDEAFF.